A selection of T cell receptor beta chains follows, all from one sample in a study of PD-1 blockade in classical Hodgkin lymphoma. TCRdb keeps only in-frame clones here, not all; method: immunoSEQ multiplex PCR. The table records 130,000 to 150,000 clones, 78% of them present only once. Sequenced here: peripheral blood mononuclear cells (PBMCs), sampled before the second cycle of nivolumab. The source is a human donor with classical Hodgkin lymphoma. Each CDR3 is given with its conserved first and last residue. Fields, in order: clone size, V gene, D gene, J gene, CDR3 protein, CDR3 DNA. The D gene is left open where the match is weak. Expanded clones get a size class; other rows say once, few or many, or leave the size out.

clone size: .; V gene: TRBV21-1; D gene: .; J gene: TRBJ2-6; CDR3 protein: CASSKDRGDSGANVLTF; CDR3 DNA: TGTGCCAGCAGCAAAGATAGGGGGGACTCTGGGGCCAACGTCCTGACTTTC
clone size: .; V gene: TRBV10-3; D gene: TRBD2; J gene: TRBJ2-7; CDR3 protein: CAILTGGNEQYF; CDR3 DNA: TGTGCCATCCTGACGGGGGGGAACGAGCAGTACTTC
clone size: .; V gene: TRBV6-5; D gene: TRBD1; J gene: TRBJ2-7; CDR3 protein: CASSWTGGREQYF; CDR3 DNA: TGTGCCAGCAGTTGGACAGGGGGCCGTGAGCAGTACTTC
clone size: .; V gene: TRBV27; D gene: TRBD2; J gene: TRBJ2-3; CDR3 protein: CASSLRGRAGDTQYF; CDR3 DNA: TGTGCCAGCAGTTTACGCGGGAGGGCCGGCGATACGCAGTATTTT
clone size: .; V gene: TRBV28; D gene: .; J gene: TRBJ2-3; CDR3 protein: CASSLNTDTQYF; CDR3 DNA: TGTGCCAGCAGTCTGAACACAGATACGCAGTATTTT
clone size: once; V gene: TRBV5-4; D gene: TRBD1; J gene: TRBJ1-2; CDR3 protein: CASSPLGTGGLYGYTF; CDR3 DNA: TGTGCCAGCAGCCCCCTGGGGACAGGGGGCCTTTATGGCTACACCTTC
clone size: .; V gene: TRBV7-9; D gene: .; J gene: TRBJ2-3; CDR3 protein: CASSLIGYTDTQYF; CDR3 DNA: TGTGCCAGCAGCTTAATAGGGTATACAGATACGCAGTATTTT
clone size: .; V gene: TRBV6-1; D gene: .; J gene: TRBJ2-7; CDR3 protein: CASSERGVYEQYF; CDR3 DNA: TGTGCCAGCAGTGAACGAGGGGTCTACGAGCAGTACTTC
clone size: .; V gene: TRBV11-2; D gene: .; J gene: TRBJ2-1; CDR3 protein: CASSLDRVRYNEQFF; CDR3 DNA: TGTGCCAGCAGCTTAGATCGAGTCCGGTACAATGAGCAGTTCTTC
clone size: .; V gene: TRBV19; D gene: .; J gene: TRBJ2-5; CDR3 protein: CASRERIGWQETQYF; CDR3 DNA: TGTGCCAGTAGAGAGCGGATAGGTTGGCAAGAGACCCAGTACTTC
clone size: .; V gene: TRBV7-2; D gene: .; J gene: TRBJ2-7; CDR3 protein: CASSLVTRGEQYF; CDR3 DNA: TGTGCCAGCAGCTTAGTTACGAGGGGGGAGCAGTACTTC
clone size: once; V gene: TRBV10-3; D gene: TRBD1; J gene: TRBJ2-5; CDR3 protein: CAISAGTGGRGGETQYF; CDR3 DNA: TGTGCCATCAGTGCCGGGACAGGGGGACGAGGGGGAGAGACCCAGTACTTC
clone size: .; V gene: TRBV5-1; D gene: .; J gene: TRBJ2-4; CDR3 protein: CASSLGGNIQYF; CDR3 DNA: TGCGCCAGCAGCTTGGGGGGAAACATTCAGTACTTC
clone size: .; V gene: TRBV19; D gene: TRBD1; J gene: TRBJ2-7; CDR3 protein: CASSPRQGGAGSYEQYF; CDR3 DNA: TGTGCCAGTAGTCCCAGACAGGGTGGGGCAGGATCCTACGAGCAGTACTTC
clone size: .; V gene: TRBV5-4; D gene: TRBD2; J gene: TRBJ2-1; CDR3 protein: CASSPSGGAYNEQFF; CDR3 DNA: TGTGCCAGCAGCCCGAGCGGGGGGGCCTACAATGAGCAGTTCTTC